The present T cell receptor beta chain was sequenced within a study of T cells in Graves' hyperthyroidism and ophthalmopathy. TCR beta CDR3 region amplification was performed from RNA transcripts. The primer set for the first-round RT-PCR of the TCR CDR3 was HTBI. TCRdb called the multiplex PCR reads again in MiXCR, with one record for every CDR3 protein. The data show 730,000 or so distinct CDR3 sequences, approximately 18% seen once. Trimming removed 2 bases from V and 4 bases from J, with 11 bases in between. The CDR3 runs 14 residues. Germline values: CDR1 KGHSH, CDR2 LQKENI. Concerning this clonotype: Its antigen is unidentified.

Study results and caveats: Separating ophthalmopathy from stable hyperthyroidism was achieved by a 13 V-J model.

Patients aged 18 to 65 had newly diagnosed hyperthyroidism that had lasted under 2 months. This clonotype was sampled from a woman aged 45-65 years with Graves' hyperthyroidism that later progressed to Graves' ophthalmopathy. V is TRBV18 and J is TRBJ1-1; D is perhaps TRBD1 (6 bases). The sequencing sample was made of blood. The CDR3 loop reads CASSPWGRGTEAFF. Written as DNA, the CDR3 is TGTGCCAGCTCACCATGGGGCAGGGGCACTGAAGCTTTCTTT. The whole variable domain, filled in from reference TRBV18 and TRBJ1-1, reads NAGVMQNPRHLVRRRGQEARLRCSPMKGHSHVYWYRQLPEEGLKFMVYLQKENIIDESGMPKERFSAEFPKEGPSILRIQQVVRGDSAAYFCASSPWGRGTEAFFGQGTRLTVV.